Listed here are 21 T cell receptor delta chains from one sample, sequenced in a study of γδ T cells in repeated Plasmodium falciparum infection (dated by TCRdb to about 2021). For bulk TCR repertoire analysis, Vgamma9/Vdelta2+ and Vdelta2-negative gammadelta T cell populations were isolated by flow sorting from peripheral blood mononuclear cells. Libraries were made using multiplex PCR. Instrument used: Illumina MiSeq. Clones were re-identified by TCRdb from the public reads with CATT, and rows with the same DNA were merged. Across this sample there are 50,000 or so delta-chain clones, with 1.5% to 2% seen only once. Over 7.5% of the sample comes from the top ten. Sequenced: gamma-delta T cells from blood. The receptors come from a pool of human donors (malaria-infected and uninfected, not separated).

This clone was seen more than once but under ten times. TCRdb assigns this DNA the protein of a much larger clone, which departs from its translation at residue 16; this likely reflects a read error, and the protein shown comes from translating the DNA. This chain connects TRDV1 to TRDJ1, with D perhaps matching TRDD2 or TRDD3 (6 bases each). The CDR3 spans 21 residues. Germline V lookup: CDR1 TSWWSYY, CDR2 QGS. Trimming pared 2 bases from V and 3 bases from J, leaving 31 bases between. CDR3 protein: CALGESPTSPSGVLYSDKLIF. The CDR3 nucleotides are TGTGCTCTTGGGGAAAGTCCTACATCCCCGTCTGGGGTTTTGTACTCCGATAAACTCATCTTT.

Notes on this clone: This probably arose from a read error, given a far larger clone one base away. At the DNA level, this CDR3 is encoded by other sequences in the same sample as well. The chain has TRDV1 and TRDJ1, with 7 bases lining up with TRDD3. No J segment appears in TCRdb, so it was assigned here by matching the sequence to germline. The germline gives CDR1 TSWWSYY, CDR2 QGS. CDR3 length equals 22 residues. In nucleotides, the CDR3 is TGTGCTCTTGGAGAACAAAGTCGATGGTTGGGTTCATACTGGGGATTACCCGATAAACTCATCTTT. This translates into CALGEQSRWLGSYWGLPDKLIF.

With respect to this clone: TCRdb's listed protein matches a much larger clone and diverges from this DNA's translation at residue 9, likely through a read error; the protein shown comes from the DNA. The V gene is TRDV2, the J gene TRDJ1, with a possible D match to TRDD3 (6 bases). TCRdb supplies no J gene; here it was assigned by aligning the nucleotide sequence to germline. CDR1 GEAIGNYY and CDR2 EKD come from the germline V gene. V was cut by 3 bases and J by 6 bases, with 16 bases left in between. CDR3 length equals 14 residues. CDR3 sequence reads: CACDALGGVNKLIF. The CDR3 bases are TGTGCCTGTGACGCGTTGGGGGGCGTGAATAAACTCATCTTT.

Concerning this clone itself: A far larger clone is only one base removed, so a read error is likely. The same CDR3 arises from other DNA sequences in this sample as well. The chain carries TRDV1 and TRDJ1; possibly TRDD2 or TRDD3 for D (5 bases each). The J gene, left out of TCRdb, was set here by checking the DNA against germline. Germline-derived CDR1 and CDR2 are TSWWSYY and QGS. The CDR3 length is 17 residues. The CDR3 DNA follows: TGTGCTCTCGGGGAAGGTTTCCTCCAGACCTACACCGATAAACTCATCTTT. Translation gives CALGEGFLQTYTDKLIF.

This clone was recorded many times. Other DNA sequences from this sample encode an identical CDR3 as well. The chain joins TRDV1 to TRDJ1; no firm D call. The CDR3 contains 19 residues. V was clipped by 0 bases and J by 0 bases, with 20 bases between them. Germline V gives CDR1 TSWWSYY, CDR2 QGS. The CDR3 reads CALGELPEPGSGYTDKLIF. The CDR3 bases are TGTGCTCTTGGGGAACTACCCGAGCCGGGGTCCGGGTACACCGATAAACTCATCTTT.

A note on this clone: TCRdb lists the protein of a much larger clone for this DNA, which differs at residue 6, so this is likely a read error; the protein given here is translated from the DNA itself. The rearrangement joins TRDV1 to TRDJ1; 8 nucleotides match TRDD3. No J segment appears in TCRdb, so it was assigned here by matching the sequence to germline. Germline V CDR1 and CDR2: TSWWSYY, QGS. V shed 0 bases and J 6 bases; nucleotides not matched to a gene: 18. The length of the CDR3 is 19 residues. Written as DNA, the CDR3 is TGTGCTCTTGGGGAACTCTATTCCCCAAAGGGATACGCAGCGAATAAACTCATCTTT. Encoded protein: CALGELYSPKGYAANKLIF.

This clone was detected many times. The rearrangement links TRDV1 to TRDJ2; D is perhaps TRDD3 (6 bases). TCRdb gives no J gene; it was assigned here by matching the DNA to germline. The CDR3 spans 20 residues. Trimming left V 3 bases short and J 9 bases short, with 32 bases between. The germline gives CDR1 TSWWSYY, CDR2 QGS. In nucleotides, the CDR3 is TGTGCTCTTGGGGAGCCACCCTTCGGGCAATACTGTGGGATATCTCCACAACTCTTCTTT. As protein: CALGEPPFGQYCGISPQLFF.

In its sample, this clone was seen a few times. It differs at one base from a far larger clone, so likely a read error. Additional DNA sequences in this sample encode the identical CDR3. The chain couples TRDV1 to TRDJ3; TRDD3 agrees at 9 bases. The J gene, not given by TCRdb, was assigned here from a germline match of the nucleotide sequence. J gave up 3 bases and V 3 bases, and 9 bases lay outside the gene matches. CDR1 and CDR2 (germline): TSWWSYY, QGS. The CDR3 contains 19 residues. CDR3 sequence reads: CALGDYSWGIRWDTRQMFF. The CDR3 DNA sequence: TGTGCTCTTGGGGATTACAGCTGGGGGATTCGCTGGGACACCCGACAGATGTTTTTC.

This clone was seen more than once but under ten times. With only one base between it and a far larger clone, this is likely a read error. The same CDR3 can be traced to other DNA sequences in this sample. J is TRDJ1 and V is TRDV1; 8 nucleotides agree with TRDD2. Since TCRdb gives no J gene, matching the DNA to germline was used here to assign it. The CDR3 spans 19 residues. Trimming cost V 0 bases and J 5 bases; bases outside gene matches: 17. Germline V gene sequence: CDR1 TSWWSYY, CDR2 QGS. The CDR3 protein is CALGELHLPTKGSTDKLIF. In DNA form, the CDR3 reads TGTGCTCTTGGGGAACTTCATCTTCCTACGAAGGGTTCCACAGATAAACTCATCTTT.

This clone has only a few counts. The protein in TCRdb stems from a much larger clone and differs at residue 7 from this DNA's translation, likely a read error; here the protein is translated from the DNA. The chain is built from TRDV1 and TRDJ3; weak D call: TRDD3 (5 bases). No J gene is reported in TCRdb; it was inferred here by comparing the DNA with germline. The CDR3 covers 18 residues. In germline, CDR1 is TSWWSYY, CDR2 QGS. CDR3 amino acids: CALGEPHVGSWDTRQMFF. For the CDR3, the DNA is TGTGCTCTTGGGGAACCTCACGTCGGCTCCTGGGACACCAGACAGATGTTTTTC.

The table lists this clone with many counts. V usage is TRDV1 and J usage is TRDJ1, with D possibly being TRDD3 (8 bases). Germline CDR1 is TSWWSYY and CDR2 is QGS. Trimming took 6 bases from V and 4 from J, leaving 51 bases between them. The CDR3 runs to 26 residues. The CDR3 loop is CALGRGEESLPLLPHSKTGGCDKLIF. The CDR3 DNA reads TGTGCTCTTGGCCGGGGGGAGGAGTCCCTTCCTCTATTACCGCACTCGAAGACTGGGGGTTGCGATAAACTCATCTTT.

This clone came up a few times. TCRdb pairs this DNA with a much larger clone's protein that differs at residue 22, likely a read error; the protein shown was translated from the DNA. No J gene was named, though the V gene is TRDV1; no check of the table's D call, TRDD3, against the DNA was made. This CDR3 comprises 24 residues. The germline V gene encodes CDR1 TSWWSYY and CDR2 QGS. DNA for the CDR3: TGTGCTCTTGGGGAACGCTCCCACGTCAGGGGTGGGCTGGGGCAATTTCCCTACACCGATAAACCCATCTTT. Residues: CALGERSHVRGGLGQFPYTDKPIF.

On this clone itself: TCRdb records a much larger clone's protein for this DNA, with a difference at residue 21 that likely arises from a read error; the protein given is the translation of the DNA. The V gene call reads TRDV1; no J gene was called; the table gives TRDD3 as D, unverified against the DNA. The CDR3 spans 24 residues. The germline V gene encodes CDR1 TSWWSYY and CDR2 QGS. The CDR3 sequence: CALGNQAFLLPGGYRFQNTDNLIF. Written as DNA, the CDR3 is TGTGCTCTTGGGAACCAGGCCTTCCTACTCCCTGGGGGATACCGGTTTCAGAACACCGATAACCTCATCTTT.

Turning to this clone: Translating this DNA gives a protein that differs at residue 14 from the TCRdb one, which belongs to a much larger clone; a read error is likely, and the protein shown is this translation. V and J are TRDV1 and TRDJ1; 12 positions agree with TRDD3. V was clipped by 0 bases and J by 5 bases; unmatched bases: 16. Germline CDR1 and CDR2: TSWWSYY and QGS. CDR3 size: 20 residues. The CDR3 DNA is TGTGCTCTTGGGGAACTCCCCTGGGGGATACGCGGCGTCCGGGCGGATAAACTCATCTTT. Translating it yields CALGELPWGIRGVRADKLIF.

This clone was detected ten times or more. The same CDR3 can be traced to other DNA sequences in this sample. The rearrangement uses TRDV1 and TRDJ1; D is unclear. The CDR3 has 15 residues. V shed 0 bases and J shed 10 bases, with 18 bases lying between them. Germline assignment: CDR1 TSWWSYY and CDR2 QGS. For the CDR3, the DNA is TGTGCTCTTGGGGAACTACTACAATCTCCAATGGGACTCATCTTT. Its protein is CALGELLQSPMGLIF.

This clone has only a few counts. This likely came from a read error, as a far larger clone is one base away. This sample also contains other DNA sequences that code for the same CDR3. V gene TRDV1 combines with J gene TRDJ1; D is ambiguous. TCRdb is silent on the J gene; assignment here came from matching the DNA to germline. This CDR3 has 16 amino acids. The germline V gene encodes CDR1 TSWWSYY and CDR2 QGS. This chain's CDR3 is CALGETRAAYTDKLIF. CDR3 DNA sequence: TGTGCTCTTGGGGAAACAAGGGCCGCGTACACTGATAAACTCATCTTT.

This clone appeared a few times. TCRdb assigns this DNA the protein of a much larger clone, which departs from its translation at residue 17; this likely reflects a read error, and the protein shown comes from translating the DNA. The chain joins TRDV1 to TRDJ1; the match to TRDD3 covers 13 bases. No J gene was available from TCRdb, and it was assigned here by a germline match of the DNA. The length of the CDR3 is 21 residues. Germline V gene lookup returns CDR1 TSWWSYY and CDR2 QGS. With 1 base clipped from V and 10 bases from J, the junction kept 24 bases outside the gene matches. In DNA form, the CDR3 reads TGTGCTCTTGGGGAACCCCATCCTACTCTCGGTACTGGGGGATACGCCCTCTCACTCATCTTT. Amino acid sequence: CALGEPHPTLGTGGYALSLIF.

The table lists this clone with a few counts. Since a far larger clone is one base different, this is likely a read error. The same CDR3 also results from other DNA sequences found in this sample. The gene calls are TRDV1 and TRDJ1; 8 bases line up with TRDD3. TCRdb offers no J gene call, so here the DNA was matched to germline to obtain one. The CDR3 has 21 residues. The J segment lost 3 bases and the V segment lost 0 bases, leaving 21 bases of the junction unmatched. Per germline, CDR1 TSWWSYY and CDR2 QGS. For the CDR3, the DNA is TGTGCTCTTGGGGAACTTTCCCCCTGCTATTGGGGGATTCCTCGGTCCGATAAACTCATCTTT. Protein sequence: CALGELSPCYWGIPRSDKLIF.

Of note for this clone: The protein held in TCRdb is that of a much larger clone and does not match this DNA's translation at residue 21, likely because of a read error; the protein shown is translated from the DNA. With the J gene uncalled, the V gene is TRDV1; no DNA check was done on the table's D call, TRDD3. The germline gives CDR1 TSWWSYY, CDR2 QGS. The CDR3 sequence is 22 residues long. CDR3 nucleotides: TGTGCTCTTGGGGAGCTTCCCCCTCTAAAGAGTACTGGGGGATACAGAGCCAGACCCCTGACCTTT. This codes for CALGELPPLKSTGGYRARPLTF.

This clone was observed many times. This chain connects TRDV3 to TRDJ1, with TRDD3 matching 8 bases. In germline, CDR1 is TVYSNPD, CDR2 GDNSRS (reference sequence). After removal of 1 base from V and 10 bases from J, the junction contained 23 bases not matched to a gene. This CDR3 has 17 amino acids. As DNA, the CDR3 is TGTGCCTTTATAAAACTCCCCTTACAAACCCTTACTGGGGGACTCATCTTT. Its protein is CAFIKLPLQTLTGGLIF. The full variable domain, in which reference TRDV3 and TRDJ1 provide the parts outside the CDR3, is CDKVTQSSPDQTVASGSEVVLLCTYDTVYSNPDLFWYRIRPDYSFQFVFYGDNSRSEGADFTQGRFSVKHILTQKAFHLVISPVRTEDSATYYCAFIKLPLQTLTGGLIFGKGTRVTVEP.

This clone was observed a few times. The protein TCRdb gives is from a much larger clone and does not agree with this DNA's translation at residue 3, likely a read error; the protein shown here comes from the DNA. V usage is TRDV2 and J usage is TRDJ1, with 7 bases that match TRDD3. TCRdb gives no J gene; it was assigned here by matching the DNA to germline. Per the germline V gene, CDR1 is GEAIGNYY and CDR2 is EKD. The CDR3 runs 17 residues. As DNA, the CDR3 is TGTGCCCGTGACACCTTGGGGGAGCCGACGGAAGCCGATAAACTCATCTTT. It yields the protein CARDTLGEPTEADKLIF.